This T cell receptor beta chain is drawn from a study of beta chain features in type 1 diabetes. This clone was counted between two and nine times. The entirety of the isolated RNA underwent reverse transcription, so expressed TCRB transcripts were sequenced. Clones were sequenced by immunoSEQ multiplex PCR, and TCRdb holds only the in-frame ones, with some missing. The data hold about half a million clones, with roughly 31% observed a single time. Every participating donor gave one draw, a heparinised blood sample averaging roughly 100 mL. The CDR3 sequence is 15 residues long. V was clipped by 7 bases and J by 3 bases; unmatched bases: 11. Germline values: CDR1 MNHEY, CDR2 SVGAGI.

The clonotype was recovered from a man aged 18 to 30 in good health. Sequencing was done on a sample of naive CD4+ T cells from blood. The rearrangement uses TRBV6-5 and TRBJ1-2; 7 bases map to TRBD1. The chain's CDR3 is CASTSTGSLDYGYTF. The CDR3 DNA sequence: TGTGCCAGCACATCGACAGGGTCATTGGACTATGGCTACACCTTC.